A selection of T cell receptor beta chains follows, all from one sample in a study of blood T cell repertoires in COVID-19. Profiling relied on immunoSEQ multiplex PCR, and the TCRdb table lists in-frame clones only, not all of them. The table lists a few hundred thousand clones, 88% of them singletons, with approximately 10% in the top ten. Sequencing was carried out using peripheral blood. All receptors come from a woman aged 65 to 85 with COVID-19, enrolled during active disease. The CDR3 runs from the conserved cysteine through the conserved F or W. Fields, in order: D gene, V gene, clone size, J gene, CDR3 protein, CDR3 DNA. The D gene is left open where the match is weak. Only some rows state a clone size, as once, few, many or a class for expanded clones.

>-|TRBV11-2|-|TRBJ2-3
CASSLDSRASGTDTQYF
TGTGCCAGCAGCTTAGATAGCCGGGCTAGCGGCACAGATACGCAGTATTTT
>-|TRBV7-3|-|TRBJ1-1
CASSLSPGLTNTEAFF
TGTGCCAGCAGCTTAAGCCCGGGACTTACGAACACTGAAGCTTTCTTT
>TRBD2|TRBV29-1|-|TRBJ2-3
CSVEYSGTSGRKSDTQYF
TGCAGCGTTGAGTATTCCGGGACTAGCGGGAGAAAGTCAGATACGCAGTATTTT
>-|TRBV30|-|TRBJ2-6
CAWSVLAGGHSGANVLTF
TGTGCCTGGAGTGTACTGGCAGGGGGGCACTCTGGGGCCAACGTCCTGACTTTC
>-|TRBV20-1|few|TRBJ2-1
CSASFGDEQFF
TGCAGTGCTAGTTTCGGTGATGAGCAGTTCTTC
>-|TRBV19|once|TRBJ1-6
CASRPESSYNSPLHF
TGTGCCAGTAGACCCGAGAGCTCCTATAATTCACCCCTCCACTTT
>-|TRBV7-3|-|TRBJ2-1
CASALGGEQFF
TGTGCCAGCGCTCTCGGTGGTGAGCAGTTCTTC
>-|TRBV7-2|few|TRBJ1-1
CASSWRPGPPEGSTEAFF
TGTGCCAGCAGCTGGCGACCGGGACCCCCGGAGGGGAGCACTGAAGCTTTCTTT
>TRBD1|TRBV6-6|-|TRBJ1-2
CASSVLPGGDYGYTF
TGTGCCAGCAGTGTTTTACCAGGGGGCGATTATGGCTACACCTTC
>-|TRBV2|-|TRBJ1-5
CASSMVQGSNQPQHF
TGTGCCAGCAGTATGGTACAGGGAAGCAATCAGCCCCAGCATTTT
>TRBD1|TRBV7-3|-|TRBJ1-5
CASRQTGVGPQHF
TGTGCCAGCAGACAGACAGGGGTGGGGCCCCAGCATTTT
>TRBD1|TRBV7-3|-|TRBJ2-6
CASSSDRAGANVLTF
TGTGCCAGCAGCTCTGACAGGGCTGGGGCCAACGTCCTGACTTTC
>TRBD2|TRBV30|-|TRBJ2-7
CAWSMGGYDYEQYF
TGTGCCTGGAGTATGGGGGGGTACGACTACGAGCAGTACTTC
>-|TRBV6-5|-|TRBJ1-4
CATARRREKLFF
TGTGCCACCGCAAGGAGACGCGAAAAACTGTTTTTT
>TRBD1|TRBV4-1|-|TRBJ2-1
CASSQVPDREQFF
TGCGCCAGCAGCCAAGTCCCGGACAGGGAGCAGTTCTTC
>-|TRBV30|few|TRBJ1-5
CAWSDSTGQPQHF
TGTGCCTGGAGTGATTCCACGGGTCAGCCCCAGCATTTT
>-|TRBV29-1|-|TRBJ2-2
CSVGQYTGELFF
TGCAGCGTTGGGCAGTACACCGGGGAGCTGTTTTTT
>-|TRBV5-4|-|TRBJ2-7
CASSFQGTYEQYF
TGTGCCAGCAGCTTCCAGGGGACCTACGAGCAGTACTTC
>-|TRBV20-1|-|TRBJ2-7
CSASSTTYEQYF
TGCAGTGCTAGTAGTACTACCTACGAGCAGTACTTC
>-|TRBV5-1|-|TRBJ2-7
CASSFSGAIYEQYF
TGCGCCAGCAGCTTTTCAGGGGCAATCTACGAGCAGTACTTC
>-|TRBV7-5|-|TRBJ1-5
CARSRDRGPFAQHF
TGTGCCAGAAGCAGAGACAGGGGCCCCTTCGCCCAGCATTTT
>-|TRBV28|-|TRBJ1-2
CASSRSPKNNYGYTF
TGTGCCAGCAGTAGAAGCCCGAAAAATAACTATGGCTACACCTTC
>TRBD1|TRBV28|-|TRBJ2-1
CASSLQGAGHNEQFF
TGTGCCAGCAGTTTACAGGGGGCTGGGCACAATGAGCAGTTCTTC
>TRBD2|TRBV7-2|-|TRBJ2-1
CASSLVAGLYNEQFF
TGTGCCAGCAGCTTAGTAGCGGGCCTCTACAATGAGCAGTTCTTC
>TRBD1|TRBV24-1|-|TRBJ2-1
CATSDGTDRNEQFF
TGTGCCACCAGTGACGGGACAGATCGCAATGAGCAGTTCTTC
>TRBD1|TRBV15|-|TRBJ1-2
CATSGDRGDYGYTF
TGTGCCACCAGCGGGGACAGGGGGGACTATGGCTACACCTTC
>TRBD1|TRBV24-1|-|TRBJ1-5
CATSAWTGGDNQPQHF
TGTGCCACCAGTGCTTGGACAGGGGGTGACAATCAGCCCCAGCATTTT
>TRBD1|TRBV5-6|few|TRBJ1-1
CASSYRGTEAFF
TGTGCCAGCAGCTACAGGGGCACTGAAGCTTTCTTT